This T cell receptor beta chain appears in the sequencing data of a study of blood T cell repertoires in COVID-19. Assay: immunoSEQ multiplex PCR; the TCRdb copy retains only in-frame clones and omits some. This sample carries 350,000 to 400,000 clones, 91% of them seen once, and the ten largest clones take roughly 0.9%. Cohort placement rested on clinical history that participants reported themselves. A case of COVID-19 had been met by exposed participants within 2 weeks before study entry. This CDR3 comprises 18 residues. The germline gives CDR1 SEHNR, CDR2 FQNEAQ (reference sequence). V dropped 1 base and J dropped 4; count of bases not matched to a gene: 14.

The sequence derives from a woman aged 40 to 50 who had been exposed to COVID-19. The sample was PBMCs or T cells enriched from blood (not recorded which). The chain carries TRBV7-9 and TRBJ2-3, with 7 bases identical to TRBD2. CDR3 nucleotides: TGTGCCAGCAGCTTAGGGGGGGGAGGACATTCCCAACCAGATACGCAGTATTTT. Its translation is CASSLGGGGHSQPDTQYF.